This TCR beta chain was captured in a study of CD8+ T cells in alopecia areata (dated by TCRdb to 2016 to 2019). As for the study more broadly: Treated patients were enrolled in an open-label pilot trial of oral tofacitinib at 5 to 10 mg twice daily for moderate-to-severe alopecia areata. TCRbeta CDR3 regions were amplified by immunoSEQ multiplex PCR with 35 Vbeta forward and 13 Jbeta reverse primers. Patients stayed on tofacitinib for 6 to 18 months and then had 6 months of follow-up off drug so that delayed response and recurrence could be assessed. To study T cell clonal expansion in alopecia areata, the researchers applied high-throughput TCRbeta sequencing to both the C3H/HeJ mouse model and human patients. In humans, TCRbeta sequencing was performed on scalp tissue and on sorted CD4+ and CD8+ peripheral blood T cells from healthy controls and from patients with patchy or totalis/universalis alopecia areata. Scalp clonality was compared among normal scalp (n=4), patchy alopecia areata scalp (n=8), and alopecia totalis/universalis scalp (n=8). Patients on tofacitinib were biopsied at baseline and after 4 and 24 weeks of treatment, and several of the patients also had a later scalp biopsy. Disease severity in treated patients was measured with the SALT score, which quantifies the percentage of affected scalp surface area. RNA was obtained with the PAXgene miRNA kit for fixed scalp, the miRNeasy kit for PBMCs, and the RNeasy kit for mouse skin.

The sample's time point label, in plain terms: less than five weeks on oral tofacitinib. The sample's treatment or condition label is to be understood as: oral pan-JAK inhibitor, 5-10 mg twice daily. Peripheral blood and lesional scalp punch biopsies were obtained from patients with alopecia areata. PBMCs were isolated by density centrifugation and stained for CD3, CD4 and CD8, and CD4+ and CD8+ T cells were sorted on a FACSAria. As concerns this clone: This receptor's antigen is unknown. There are no base qualities to consult, and no much larger clone falls within one base.

What the study reported, not specific to this receptor: Compared with mice, TCR sequences shared between patients were less clear, possibly partly because of HLA diversity across the patient population. Higher clonality and more expanded CD8+ clones were observed in lesional scalp than in normal scalp, particularly in alopecia totalis/universalis, a finding suggestive of antigenic drive. Because the treated cohort was small and had just a single nonresponder, larger studies are needed to establish links between baseline CD8+ expansion and response. With tofacitinib, both scalp clonality and the number of expanded CD8+ clones among the top 100 scalp clones went down significantly. Many expanded lesional clones persisted in scalp and blood during tofacitinib treatment, which may partly explain relapse after stopping treatment. Unlike mouse skin, where gammadelta T cells dominate, normal human skin contains resident alphabeta T cells that get sequenced too, which complicates analysis of the scalp TCR repertoire.

Library generation was performed with the immunoSEQ multiplex PCR assay. RNA was extracted from all samples and reverse transcribed into cDNA as template for TCR sequencing. SuperScript III was used to make first-strand cDNA, primed with a 2:1 mix of oligo-dT and random hexamers. A synthetic immune receptor repertoire was used to gauge amplification bias, and whatever bias remained was removed computationally. On the authors' methods: Raw reads were preprocessed for error removal, and CDR3 was defined according to IMGT conventions as running from the conserved cysteine to phenylalanine. Clonality was calculated as 1 minus Shannon entropy normalized by log2 of the number of productive unique TCRs. Scalp TCRbeta sequences were cross-referenced with sorted blood CD4 and CD8 repertoires so that the CD4 or CD8 identity of scalp clones could be inferred. In its TCRdb copy, this immuneACCESS table keeps in-frame sequences only and misses some clones. Where compared with another copy, unresolved V genes explain less than half of these, and the others have no known cause. The D gene and trimming were derived from the DNA, and the V and J assignments and clone size from that table. Present in this sample are some 150,000 clones, roughly 82% of which were seen just once. The ten largest account for roughly 25% of the sample.

The CDR3 spans 15 residues, from the cysteine through the phenylalanine. Of the read, only the CDR3 DNA is kept; its 45 bases are in frame from base 1. From a lookup of the germline V gene (reference sequence), CDR1 and CDR2 are MNHEY and SMNVEV. The germline V and J ends show losses of 4 bases and 3 bases respectively, and no gene match explains 5 bases of the junction. Here the chain combines TRBV27 and TRBJ2-1; a stretch of 8 junction bases matches TRBD2. The source material was CD8+ T cells sorted from blood, sampled at week 4, from a patient treated with tofacitinib. The sequence was collected from a human donor with alopecia areata. CDR3 reads: CASSSSGGLYNEQFF. The nucleotide sequence is given as TGTGCCAGCAGTTCGTCGGGGGGGCTCTACAATGAGCAGTTCTTC.